This T cell receptor beta chain was sequenced in a study of blood T cell repertoires in COVID-19. For the study at large: The study drew acute and convalescent COVID-19 samples from the United States, Italy and Spain.

Here immunoSEQ multiplex PCR was the method, and the copy in TCRdb shows in-frame clones only, minus some. This sample has about 140,000 clones, with about 86% found just once. Germline V CDR1 and CDR2: WNHNN, SYGVQD (reference sequence). Trimming took off 8 bases at V and 1 base at J, with 12 bases between the two ends. The CDR3 has 14 amino acids. The J gene is TRBJ1-5, the V gene TRBV10-1; TRBD1 is a possible D gene (6 bases). The receptor was isolated from an older woman with acute or convalescent COVID-19. Input material: peripheral blood. The CDR3 spells CASPVRGSNQPQHF. The CDR3 DNA sequence: TGCGCCAGCCCCGTTAGGGGGAGCAATCAGCCCCAGCATTTT.